Listed below are T cell receptor beta chains from one sample, sequenced in a study of blood T cell repertoires in COVID-19. The protocol was immunoSEQ multiplex PCR, while the TCRdb copy is restricted to in-frame clones and leaves out a portion. Altogether a few hundred thousand clones are present, approximately 88% being singletons, with the ten largest covering approximately 1.6%. Source material: peripheral blood. Receptor source: a woman aged 30 to 39 with COVID-19, enrolled during active disease. The CDR3 runs from the conserved cysteine through the conserved F or W.

v_call: TRBV6-6
cdr3_aa: CASSPTVVGYTF

v_call: TRBV28
cdr3_aa: CASIPADSAGANVLTF

v_call: TRBV6-6
cdr3_aa: CASSDQGAIEKLFF

v_call: TRBV27
cdr3_aa: CASSFSYNEKLFF

v_call: TRBV4-1
cdr3_aa: CASSQGQGGADDDYGYTF

v_call: TRBV7-7
cdr3_aa: CASSLRENTGELFF

v_call: TRBV6-1
cdr3_aa: CASREGQGLAKNIQYF

v_call: TRBV4-1
cdr3_aa: CASSHTDRGMMQPQHF

v_call: TRBV5-4
cdr3_aa: CASSGAANSPLHF

v_call: TRBV12-5
cdr3_aa: CASGYGVKEEKLFF

v_call: TRBV27
cdr3_aa: CASSWTGDTGELFF

v_call: TRBV9
cdr3_aa: CASSVVPGNLGGYTF

v_call: TRBV2
cdr3_aa: CASSSGGALRDTQYF

v_call: TRBV7-2
cdr3_aa: CASSSTSGPHNEQFF

v_call: TRBV4-3
cdr3_aa: CASSQDSSGNTIYF